This TCR beta chain is drawn from a study of T-cell reconstitution after alpha-beta-depleted transplantation in children. Study results and limitations: Newly made T cells mostly supplied T-cell counts and diversity one year after transplant.

CDR1 and CDR2 from the germline V gene are SNHLY and FYNNEI. There are 13 residues in the CDR3. V was cut by 1 base and J by 9 bases, with 10 bases left in between. Molecular barcoding with unique molecular identifiers was used for the TCRbeta library. TCRdb re-analysed the PCR reads in MiXCR, keeping a single row per CDR3 protein. In the table there are a few hundred thousand distinct CDR3 sequences, about a quarter of which are singletons. About this clonotype: Its antigen is not known.

Specimen: PBMCs, collected before TCRalphabeta/CD19-depleted stem cell transplant. This TCR derives from a boy in the first two years of life with Wiskott-Aldrich syndrome, due to receive a stem cell transplant. The chain recombines TRBV2 with TRBJ2-1; a possible D gene is TRBD2 (5 bases). The CDR3 region has the DNA TGTGCCAGCAGTGAAGAGAGCGGCGGTGAGCAGTTCTTC. This sequence encodes CASSEESGGEQFF.